A selection of T cell receptor beta chains follows, all from one sample in a study of T cell responses to AZD1222 COVID-19 vaccine. Here immunoSEQ multiplex PCR was the method, and the copy in TCRdb shows in-frame clones only, minus some. Of under 200,000 clones in the sample, 94% were seen once. This specimen consisted of peripheral blood, obtained on day 0 of AZD1222 vaccination. The receptors stem from an adult in good health. Each CDR3 is given with its conserved first and last residue. D genes are given only for firm matches. Not all rows give a size; the values are once, few, many and, for expanded clones, a class.

cdr3_nt: TGTGCCAGTAGTAAGATCCAGGGGGCCGCCACCCAATATGGCTACACCTTC
cdr3_aa: CASSKIQGAATQYGYTF
j_call: TRBJ1-2
v_call: TRBV19
clone_size: NA
d_call: TRBD1

cdr3_nt: TGTGCCAGCAGCCCATGGGGACAGGTTAGCACAGATACGCAGTATTTT
cdr3_aa: CASSPWGQVSTDTQYF
j_call: TRBJ2-3
v_call: TRBV11-1
clone_size: NA
d_call: TRBD1

cdr3_nt: TGTGCCAGCAGGAACAGGGCGGGAGCTTTCTTT
cdr3_aa: CASRNRAGAFF
j_call: TRBJ1-1
v_call: TRBV6-5
clone_size: NA
d_call: NA

cdr3_nt: TGTGCCCTAGAACACCGAGGCTACACCTTC
cdr3_aa: CALEHRGYTF
j_call: TRBJ1-2
v_call: TRBV30
clone_size: NA
d_call: NA

cdr3_nt: TGTGCCAGCAGCGGACCGGGACTAGCGATTCCTGAGCAGTACTTC
cdr3_aa: CASSGPGLAIPEQYF
j_call: TRBJ2-7
v_call: TRBV25-1
clone_size: NA
d_call: TRBD2

cdr3_nt: TGTGCCAGCAGCTTAGCGGAGCGGGACTACACCTTC
cdr3_aa: CASSLAERDYTF
j_call: TRBJ1-2
v_call: TRBV7-9
clone_size: NA
d_call: NA

cdr3_nt: TGTGCCAGCAGCTTAAATACAGGGTCCCCAGGTTACTTC
cdr3_aa: CASSLNTGSPGYF
j_call: TRBJ2-7
v_call: TRBV7-9
clone_size: NA
d_call: NA

cdr3_nt: TGTGCCAGCAGCCCAGTGGGGTCCGGGGAGCTGTTTTTT
cdr3_aa: CASSPVGSGELFF
j_call: TRBJ2-2
v_call: TRBV13
clone_size: NA
d_call: NA

cdr3_nt: TGTGCCAGCAGCCACCTAGGGGGCAGGGGGCCCGCGAGCTCCTACAATGAGCAGTTCTTC
cdr3_aa: CASSHLGGRGPASSYNEQFF
j_call: TRBJ2-1
v_call: TRBV14
clone_size: NA
d_call: TRBD1

cdr3_nt: TGTGCCAGCAGCCCGTCGTTTAGCGGGAGTAAGCAGTACTTC
cdr3_aa: CASSPSFSGSKQYF
j_call: TRBJ2-7
v_call: TRBV5-6
clone_size: NA
d_call: TRBD2

cdr3_nt: TGTGCCAGCAGTTTAAGGGGGTCTTATGGCTACACCTTC
cdr3_aa: CASSLRGSYGYTF
j_call: TRBJ1-2
v_call: TRBV28
clone_size: NA
d_call: NA

cdr3_nt: TGCGCCAGCGGGGATCCGGGACTAGGGGCTTCACCCCTCCACTTT
cdr3_aa: CASGDPGLGASPLHF
j_call: TRBJ1-6
v_call: TRBV10-2
clone_size: NA
d_call: NA

cdr3_nt: TGTGCCAGCAGCAGAAACACTGAAGCTTTCTTT
cdr3_aa: CASSRNTEAFF
j_call: TRBJ1-1
v_call: TRBV12-1
clone_size: NA
d_call: NA

cdr3_nt: TGTGCCAGCAGCTTGTTGCGATCTGTCGACGAGCAGTACTTC
cdr3_aa: CASSLLRSVDEQYF
j_call: TRBJ2-7
v_call: TRBV5-5
clone_size: NA
d_call: NA

cdr3_nt: TGCGCCAGCAGCCGGGGACTAGCGGGAGAAAGGGAGCAGTACTTC
cdr3_aa: CASSRGLAGEREQYF
j_call: TRBJ2-7
v_call: TRBV5-1
clone_size: NA
d_call: TRBD2

cdr3_nt: TGTGCCAGCAGGGGGACAGGGACCGATACGCAGTATTTT
cdr3_aa: CASRGTGTDTQYF
j_call: TRBJ2-3
v_call: TRBV2
clone_size: few
d_call: TRBD1

cdr3_nt: TGTGCCAGCAGTGACTCGGCCCTAGCGTACAATGAGCAGTTCTTC
cdr3_aa: CASSDSALAYNEQFF
j_call: TRBJ2-1
v_call: TRBV6-4
clone_size: NA
d_call: NA

cdr3_nt: TGTGCCTGGGAGCCGACAGGGAGAGGGGGTCAGCCCCAGCATTTT
cdr3_aa: CAWEPTGRGGQPQHF
j_call: TRBJ1-5
v_call: TRBV30
clone_size: NA
d_call: TRBD1

cdr3_nt: TGTGCCAGCAGTTTCGGGACAGGGGGGAAAGAAAAACTGTTTTTT
cdr3_aa: CASSFGTGGKEKLFF
j_call: TRBJ1-4
v_call: TRBV27
clone_size: NA
d_call: TRBD1

cdr3_nt: TGTGCCAGTAGTCGCCCTAGGGCACAGAACTATGGCTACACCTTC
cdr3_aa: CASSRPRAQNYGYTF
j_call: TRBJ1-2
v_call: TRBV19
clone_size: NA
d_call: NA

cdr3_nt: TGTGCCAGCAGTTACACGTTAAGGGGGGCTGGCTATGGCTACACCTTC
cdr3_aa: CASSYTLRGAGYGYTF
j_call: TRBJ1-2
v_call: TRBV6-5
clone_size: NA
d_call: NA

cdr3_nt: TGTGCCAGCAGCAAGAGAGGGAACACTGAAGCTTTCTTT
cdr3_aa: CASSKRGNTEAFF
j_call: TRBJ1-1
v_call: TRBV7-8
clone_size: NA
d_call: NA

cdr3_nt: TGTGCCAGCAGTGTAGGGGGGAGCACTGAAGCTTTCTTT
cdr3_aa: CASSVGGSTEAFF
j_call: TRBJ1-1
v_call: TRBV27
clone_size: once
d_call: NA

cdr3_nt: TGTGCCAGCTCACCGCGGGCGATTGCCGACGAGCAGTACTTC
cdr3_aa: CASSPRAIADEQYF
j_call: TRBJ2-7
v_call: TRBV18
clone_size: NA
d_call: NA

cdr3_nt: TGTGCCAGCAGCTTGCCGGGACAGCGGCCGTTGGGCTACACCTTC
cdr3_aa: CASSLPGQRPLGYTF
j_call: TRBJ1-2
v_call: TRBV5-4
clone_size: NA
d_call: TRBD1

cdr3_nt: TGTGCCAGCAGCAAAACTGCCCTAAGTGGCTACACCTTC
cdr3_aa: CASSKTALSGYTF
j_call: TRBJ1-2
v_call: TRBV12-3/TRBV12-4
clone_size: NA
d_call: NA

cdr3_nt: TGTGCCAGCATAGGGACAGGGGGCGCGCGGACTGAAGCTTTCTTT
cdr3_aa: CASIGTGGARTEAFF
j_call: TRBJ1-1
v_call: TRBV28
clone_size: NA
d_call: TRBD1

cdr3_nt: TGCGCCAGCAGGGCCGGGACGTCAGATACGCAGTATTTT
cdr3_aa: CASRAGTSDTQYF
j_call: TRBJ2-3
v_call: TRBV5-1
clone_size: NA
d_call: NA

cdr3_nt: TGTGCCAGCAGCTTACCCGGGACTAGCGGGGATCGAGATACGCAGTATTTT
cdr3_aa: CASSLPGTSGDRDTQYF
j_call: TRBJ2-3
v_call: TRBV13
clone_size: NA
d_call: TRBD2

cdr3_nt: TGTGCCAGCAGTTACTCGGGGGAACTCAATCAGCCCCAGCATTTT
cdr3_aa: CASSYSGELNQPQHF
j_call: TRBJ1-5
v_call: TRBV6-5
clone_size: NA
d_call: NA

cdr3_nt: TGCGCCAGCAGCCAAAACTCAGGGGAGACCCAGTACTTC
cdr3_aa: CASSQNSGETQYF
j_call: TRBJ2-5
v_call: TRBV4-1
clone_size: NA
d_call: NA

cdr3_nt: TGCGCCAGCAGCTTCGGTCCGGGGTACCAAGAGACCCAGTACTTC
cdr3_aa: CASSFGPGYQETQYF
j_call: TRBJ2-5
v_call: TRBV5-1
clone_size: NA
d_call: NA

cdr3_nt: TGTGCCAGCAGTTTTCTCCAGGGGCCCCCCAATCAGCCCCAGCATTTT
cdr3_aa: CASSFLQGPPNQPQHF
j_call: TRBJ1-5
v_call: TRBV28
clone_size: NA
d_call: NA

cdr3_nt: TGTGCCAGCAGCTTGGGTCCGCCCGGGGCCAACGTCCTGACTTTC
cdr3_aa: CASSLGPPGANVLTF
j_call: TRBJ2-6
v_call: TRBV5-5
clone_size: NA
d_call: NA

cdr3_nt: TGTGCCACCAGCAGAGATCAGGGCCGCAGGGGTGGTCAGCCCCAGCATTTT
cdr3_aa: CATSRDQGRRGGQPQHF
j_call: TRBJ1-5
v_call: TRBV15
clone_size: NA
d_call: NA

cdr3_nt: TGTGCCAGTAGCGGGACATTTAATCAGCCCCAGCATTTT
cdr3_aa: CASSGTFNQPQHF
j_call: TRBJ1-5
v_call: TRBV19
clone_size: NA
d_call: NA

cdr3_nt: TGTGCCAGCAGCGTTTTAGCGGGAGGGCCCGAGCAGTACTTC
cdr3_aa: CASSVLAGGPEQYF
j_call: TRBJ2-7
v_call: TRBV9
clone_size: NA
d_call: TRBD2

cdr3_nt: TGCGCCAGCAGCTCCCAGCCAGCCAAGAGCACAGATACGCAGTATTTT
cdr3_aa: CASSSQPAKSTDTQYF
j_call: TRBJ2-3
v_call: TRBV5-1
clone_size: NA
d_call: NA

cdr3_nt: TGTGCCAGCAGCCGGTACGGACAGGGGTCGCACCTCGACGAGCAGTACTTC
cdr3_aa: CASSRYGQGSHLDEQYF
j_call: TRBJ2-7
v_call: TRBV7-9
clone_size: once
d_call: TRBD1

cdr3_nt: TGTGCCAGCACTTTCTCGGTTGGGGGCCGGGACCAGTTGTTTTTT
cdr3_aa: CASTFSVGGRDQLFF
j_call: TRBJ1-4
v_call: TRBV6-6
clone_size: NA
d_call: NA

cdr3_nt: TGTGCCAGCAGCCACAGGGGGCCCACTGAAGCTTTCTTT
cdr3_aa: CASSHRGPTEAFF
j_call: TRBJ1-1
v_call: TRBV6-5
clone_size: NA
d_call: TRBD1

cdr3_nt: TGTGCCAGCTGGATAACCGGACAGCTGAACACTGAAGCTTTCTTT
cdr3_aa: CASWITGQLNTEAFF
j_call: TRBJ1-1
v_call: TRBV6-5
clone_size: NA
d_call: NA

cdr3_nt: TGTGCCAGCAGCAAAGACCCCAGCAGGAGGGACACTGAAGCTTTCTTT
cdr3_aa: CASSKDPSRRDTEAFF
j_call: TRBJ1-1
v_call: TRBV7-8
clone_size: NA
d_call: NA

cdr3_nt: TGCGCCAGCAGCTTGGGACTCCTCAATGAGCAGTTCTTC
cdr3_aa: CASSLGLLNEQFF
j_call: TRBJ2-1
v_call: TRBV5-1
clone_size: NA
d_call: NA

cdr3_nt: TGTGCCAGCAGCCCAGGGTACCCGAACACCGGGGAGCTGTTTTTT
cdr3_aa: CASSPGYPNTGELFF
j_call: TRBJ2-2
v_call: TRBV6-5
clone_size: NA
d_call: NA

cdr3_nt: TGTGCCAGCAGCCAAGTCTCCGGGACTAGCGGGAGGGGAAACATTCAGTACTTC
cdr3_aa: CASSQVSGTSGRGNIQYF
j_call: TRBJ2-4
v_call: TRBV3-1/TRBV3-2
clone_size: NA
d_call: TRBD2